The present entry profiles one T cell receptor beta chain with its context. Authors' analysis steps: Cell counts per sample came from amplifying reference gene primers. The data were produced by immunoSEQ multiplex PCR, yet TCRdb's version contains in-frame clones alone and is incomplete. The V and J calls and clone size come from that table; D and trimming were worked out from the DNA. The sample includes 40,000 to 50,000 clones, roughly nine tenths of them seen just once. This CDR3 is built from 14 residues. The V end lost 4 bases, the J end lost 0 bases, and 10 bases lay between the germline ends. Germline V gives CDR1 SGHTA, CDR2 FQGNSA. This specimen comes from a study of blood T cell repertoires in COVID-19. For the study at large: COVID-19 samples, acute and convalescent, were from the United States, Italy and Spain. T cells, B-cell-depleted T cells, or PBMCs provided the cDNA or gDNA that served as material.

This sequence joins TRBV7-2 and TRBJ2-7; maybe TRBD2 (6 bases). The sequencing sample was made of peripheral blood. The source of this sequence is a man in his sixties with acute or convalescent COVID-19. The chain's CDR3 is CASSWGVGSYEQYF. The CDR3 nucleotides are TGTGCCAGCAGCTGGGGGGTAGGCTCCTACGAGCAGTACTTC.